This T cell receptor (beta chain) is drawn from a study of T cell responses to AZD1222 COVID-19 vaccine. CDR3 length: 14 amino acids. V was shortened by 8 bases and J by 0 bases, with 11 bases between the two germline ends. The germline CDR1 and CDR2 sequences are MNHEY and SVGAGI. The table came from immunoSEQ multiplex PCR; TCRdb's copy has only in-frame clones and leaves some out. The data show approximately 100,000 clones, 70% to 90% seen once. The chain employs TRBV6-5 and TRBJ1-3; D is unresolved. Sequencing used peripheral blood, obtained on day 0 of AZD1222 vaccination. The sequence came from an adult in good health. The DNA for the CDR3 is TGTGCCAGCGGACCAACAGTCTCTGGAAACACCATATATTTT. It is translated as CASGPTVSGNTIYF.